The entry that follows covers one T cell receptor (beta chain) sequence. Assay used: immunoSEQ multiplex PCR; TCRdb lists only in-frame clones, some missing. The data show around 72,000 clones, with roughly 92% seen just once and roughly 2% held by the top ten. The sample comes from a study of T cell changes during pregnancy in multiple sclerosis. Sequencing was performed on peripheral blood, taken in the second trimester of pregnancy. This TCR was sampled from a female donor in good health, enrolled as a control in a pregnancy study.

CDR3: CASSYKKQGGYEQYF. DNA of the CDR3: TGTGCCAGCAGTTACAAGAAACAGGGTGGCTACGAGCAGTACTTC. J is TRBJ2-7 and V is TRBV6-5, with D perhaps matching TRBD1 (6 bases). Trimming removed 2 bases at V and 3 bases at J, with 14 bases between. Germline assignment: CDR1 MNHEY and CDR2 SVGAGI. The CDR3 runs to 15 residues.